The 15 T cell receptor beta chains given below trace back to one sample, sequenced in a study of blood T cell repertoires in COVID-19. Produced via immunoSEQ multiplex PCR; TCRdb's table is partial and in-frame only. The sample consists of 200,000 to 250,000 clones, approximately 82% of them appearing once. Sequencing input: peripheral blood. All receptors derive from a woman aged 80 or over with acute or convalescent COVID-19.

The chain couples TRBV2 to TRBJ2-5; 9 bases agree with TRBD2. Germline assignment: CDR1 SNHLY and CDR2 FYNNEI. This CDR3 is 15 amino acids long. V shed 3 bases and J 1 base; nucleotides not matched to a gene: 3. The CDR3 region has the DNA TGTGCCAGCAGTGACATAGCGGGGGCCCAAGAGACCCAGTACTTC. It codes for CASSDIAGAQETQYF.

The rearrangement links TRBV4-1 to TRBJ2-7; weak D call: TRBD2 (6 bases). V lost 1 base and J lost 6, with 22 bases in between. Germline V gives CDR1 MGHRA, CDR2 YSYEKL. The CDR3 is 17 amino acids. CDR3 sequence (DNA): TGCGCCAGCAGCCAAGGAAATCGGGCGGGACGGGGGATCGAGCAGTACTTC. Its protein product is CASSQGNRAGRGIEQYF.

V and J are TRBV6-2 or TRBV6-3 and TRBJ1-2, with a weak D call TRBD1 (5 bases). CDR3 length: 13 residues. V was shortened by 4 bases and J by 6 bases, with 12 bases between the two germline ends. Germline V gene sequence: CDR1 MNHEY, CDR2 SVGEGT. CDR3: CASSFTVRDGYTF. As DNA, the CDR3 is TGTGCCAGCAGTTTTACGGTCAGGGATGGCTACACCTTC.

The chain has TRBV29-1 and TRBJ2-2, with D possibly being TRBD2 (6 bases). The CDR3 spans 15 residues. V lost 4 bases and J lost 5, with 17 bases in between. Looked up from germline, CDR1 is SQVTM and CDR2 is ANQGSEA. CDR3 DNA: TGCAGCGTTGCTTCCGGGACCCGGGGGACCGGGGAGCTGTTTTTT. Its protein is CSVASGTRGTGELFF.

J is TRBJ1-1 and V is TRBV3-1 (or the pseudogene TRBV3-2); D gene ambiguous. In germline, CDR1 is LGHDT, CDR2 YNNKEL (reference sequence). Trimming removed 4 bases at V and 0 bases at J, with 9 bases between. The CDR3 is 14 residues long. The CDR3 sequence: CASSLLGVNTEAFF. As DNA, the CDR3 is TGTGCCAGCAGCCTACTTGGTGTGAACACTGAAGCTTTCTTT.

This clone was picked up one time. The chain has TRBV5-1 and TRBJ2-7, with D possibly matching TRBD1 (5 bases). The germline V gene has CDR1 SGHRS and CDR2 YFSETQ. CDR3 length: 13 amino acids. V lost 4 bases, J lost 5 bases, and 13 bases lay in between. The CDR3 nucleotides are TGCGCCAGCAGCAGACAGTCTGGGGACGAGCAGTACTTC. Encoded protein: CASSRQSGDEQYF.

The rearrangement links TRBV5-1 to TRBJ1-2, with D hard to call. This CDR3 has 11 residues. With 4 bases removed from V and 6 bases from J, the gap between germline ends came to 7 bases. Germline values: CDR1 SGHRS, CDR2 YFSETQ. The CDR3 here is CASSLSDGYTF. As DNA, the CDR3 is TGCGCCAGCAGCCTGAGTGATGGCTACACCTTC. Combining the CDR3 with reference TRBV5-1 and TRBJ1-2 gives the whole variable domain KAGVTQTPRYLIKTRGQQVTLSCSPISGHRSVSWYQQTPGQGLQFLFEYFSETQRNKGNFPGRFSGRQFSNSRSEMNVSTLELGDSALYLCASSLSDGYTFGSGTRLTVV.

This clone was detected a few times. The chain recombines TRBV7-2 with TRBJ2-2, with 9 bases matching TRBD1. CDR3 length: 15 amino acids. Unmatched junction bases numbered 4, after V lost 4 bases and J lost 4 bases. From germline, CDR1 is SGHTA and CDR2 FQGNSA. The DNA for the CDR3 is TGTGCCAGCAGCTGGACAGGGGTGGGCACCGGGGAGCTGTTTTTT. As protein: CASSWTGVGTGELFF.

This chain joins TRBV28 and TRBJ1-2; D uncertain. The V end was cut by 8 bases, the J end by 5 bases, with 12 bases between. The V gene's germline CDR1 is MDHEN and CDR2 SYDVKM. This CDR3 has 12 residues. CDR3: CASGSGTYGYTF. The CDR3 region has the DNA TGTGCCAGCGGGTCAGGCACGTATGGCTACACCTTC.

Only one count was recorded for this clone. This chain uses TRBV15 with TRBJ1-1; D is uncertain. The germline CDR1 and CDR2 sequences are LNHNV and YYDKDF (reference sequence). With 6 bases removed from V and 3 bases from J, the gap between germline ends came to 20 bases. CDR3 length: 16 residues. The chain's CDR3 is CATSGVDRGWDTEAFF. The CDR3 DNA follows: TGTGCCACCAGTGGTGTAGATCGGGGATGGGACACTGAAGCTTTCTTT.

The genes are TRBV3-1 (or the pseudogene TRBV3-2) and TRBJ2-3; 14 nucleotides agree with TRBD2. The V gene end was trimmed by 4 bases and the J gene end by 5 bases; junction bases not matched to a gene: 2. The CDR3 has 15 amino acids. In germline, CDR1 is LGHDT, CDR2 YNNKEL (reference sequence). In nucleotides, the CDR3 is TGTGCCAGCAGCCGGACTAGCGGGGGGAGAGATACGCAGTATTTT. It specifies CASSRTSGGRDTQYF.

This clone showed up just once. V is TRBV28 and J is TRBJ2-5, with D maybe TRBD1 (7 bases). The germline V gene encodes CDR1 MDHEN and CDR2 SYDVKM. Trimming shortened V by 4 bases and J by 9 bases, and 24 bases separated the two germline ends. CDR3 length equals 16 residues. CDR3 in amino acids: CASSSPGDRQGEAQYF. CDR3 coding DNA: TGTGCCAGCAGTTCTCCAGGGGACCGGCAGGGGGAGGCCCAGTACTTC.

The chain recombines TRBV6-2 or TRBV6-3 with TRBJ1-4; 10 nucleotides line up with TRBD1. The ends lost 4 bases at V and 7 bases at J; junction bases unmatched: 6. The CDR3 loop spans 15 amino acids. Germline-derived CDR1 and CDR2 are MNHEY and SVGEGT. This CDR3 is CASSFHGTGAEKLFF. The CDR3 region has the DNA TGTGCCAGCAGTTTCCACGGGACAGGGGCTGAAAAACTGTTTTTT.

This clone was seen a few times. Other nucleotide sequences in the sample specify the same CDR3. The chain is built from TRBV5-1 and TRBJ1-2, with 7 bases identical to TRBD1. The germline CDR1 and CDR2 sequences are SGHRS and YFSETQ. Unmatched junction bases numbered 3, after V lost 4 bases and J lost 0 bases. There are 14 residues in the CDR3. The CDR3 reads CASSPQGANYGYTF. Here the CDR3 DNA reads TGCGCCAGCAGCCCTCAGGGGGCTAACTATGGCTACACCTTC.

The gene calls are TRBV12-5 and TRBJ2-7, with 7 nucleotides matching TRBD1. J was trimmed by 1 base and V by 3 bases; bases with no gene match: 6. The germline V gene has CDR1 LGHNT and CDR2 FRNRAP. The CDR3 is 15 amino acids. The CDR3 spells CASGFVRDRSYEQYF. DNA for the CDR3: TGTGCTAGTGGTTTCGTCCGGGACAGATCCTACGAGCAGTACTTC.